The 32 T cell receptor beta chains below come from one sample, sequenced in a study of response to subunit inactivated influenza vaccine. Using its own MiXCR run on the RT-PCR reads, TCRdb lists one record per CDR3 protein. The repertoire consists of about 780,000 distinct CDR3 sequences, with roughly 20% occurring once and the leading ten covering about a tenth. The source material was PBMCs from blood, sampled 4 to 6 days after vaccination. Receptors originate from a man in his fifties who received an inactivated influenza vaccine.

This clonotype has just a few counts. V usage is TRBV20-1 and J usage is TRBJ1-2; D is unclear. The CDR3 runs to 13 residues. Germline V gene data show CDR1 as DFQATT and CDR2 as SNEGSKA (reference sequence). Trimming stripped 4 bases from V and 2 bases from J, with 11 bases between. The DNA of the CDR3 is TGCAGTGCTAAAAGGACTCGAAACTATGGCTACACCTTC. Translated, it gives CSAKRTRNYGYTF.

The V and J genes are TRBV28 and TRBJ1-4; no clear D. CDR3 length: 14 amino acids. Trimming stripped 6 bases from V and 8 bases from J, with 16 bases between. Germline assignment: CDR1 MDHEN and CDR2 SYDVKM. Here the CDR3 DNA reads TGTGCCAGCAGCCGAGGTGGGGTCCGCGAAAAACTGTTTTTT. It is translated as CASSRGGVREKLFF.

The chain is built from TRBV28 and TRBJ2-2, with D unresolved. CDR3 size: 17 residues. Germline loops: CDR1 MDHEN, CDR2 SYDVKM. V shed 0 bases and J shed 0 bases, with 11 bases lying between them. The chain's CDR3 is CASSLWAAPSNTGELFF. Written as DNA, the CDR3 is TGTGCCAGCAGTTTATGGGCAGCTCCGTCGAACACCGGGGAGCTGTTTTTT.

This clonotype was observed a handful of times. The CDR3 DNA reads as TGTGCCACCAGTCGAACTCACCCTTCCTACAATGAGCAGTTCTTC. Protein product: CATSRTHPSYNEQFF. The chain carries TRBV24-1 and TRBJ2-1; D is undetermined. The ends were cut back, 6 bases at V and 1 base at J, with 12 bases in the middle. Germline V lookup: CDR1 KGHDR, CDR2 SFDVKD. CDR3 length equals 15 residues.

V and J are TRBV7-2 and TRBJ2-7; 7 positions match TRBD1. The CDR3 has 13 residues. Germline CDR1 is SGHTA and CDR2 is FQGNSA. Trimming at V came to 5 bases and at J to 3 bases, leaving 4 bases not matched to a gene. The CDR3 region has the DNA TGTGCCAGCAGCGAGGGACAGCGCTACGAGCAGTACTTC. It specifies CASSEGQRYEQYF.

This clonotype has only a few counts. The gene calls are TRBV2 and TRBJ1-2, with D perhaps TRBD1 (5 bases). Germline V lookup: CDR1 SNHLY, CDR2 FYNNEI. The V gene lost 1 base and the J gene lost 0 bases, with 15 bases spanning the gap. The CDR3 sequence is 17 residues long. This CDR3 is CASSEVTGGPANYGYTF. The DNA for the CDR3 is TGTGCCAGCAGTGAAGTAACAGGTGGCCCAGCTAACTATGGCTACACCTTC.

With regard to this clonotype: The junction differs from germline at one of its ends, possibly a read error. The chain combines TRBV5-1 with TRBJ2-2; D is uncertain. Per the germline V gene, CDR1 is SGHRS and CDR2 is YFSETQ. The CDR3 extends over 14 amino acids. CDR3 loop: CTSSPVLATGELFF. CDR3 in DNA: TGCACCAGCAGCCCCGTCCTTGCCACCGGGGAGCTGTTTTTT.

The V and J genes are TRBV25-1 and TRBJ2-5; D assignment may be TRBD1 or TRBD2 (5 bases each). V lost 4 bases and J lost 4, with 13 bases in between. This CDR3 is built from 14 residues. Germline V CDR1 and CDR2: MGHDK, SYGVNS. This CDR3 is CASSANRDVETQYF. The DNA of the CDR3 is TGTGCCAGCAGTGCAAACCGGGACGTAGAGACCCAGTACTTC. Together with reference TRBV25-1 and TRBJ2-5, the CDR3 gives the full variable domain: EADIYQTPRYLVIGTGKKITLECSQTMGHDKMYWYQQDPGMELHLIHYSYGVNSTEKGDLSSESTVSRIRTEHFPLTLESARPSHTSQYLCASSANRDVETQYFGPGTRLLVL.

This clonotype turned up a few times. This chain connects TRBV4-3 to TRBJ2-1; a possible D gene is TRBD2 (6 bases). The CDR3 is 15 residues long. Trimming took off 7 bases at V and 5 bases at J, with 18 bases between the two ends. The germline CDR1 and CDR2 sequences are LGHNA and YSLEER. The CDR3 is CASTPGVSKHNEQFF. In nucleotides, the CDR3 is TGCGCCAGCACCCCGGGGGTTTCCAAACACAATGAGCAGTTCTTC.

This clonotype occurred many times. This CDR3 reads CSAREQGYGYTF. In DNA, the CDR3 is TGCAGTGCTAGAGAACAGGGTTATGGCTACACCTTC. The V and J genes are TRBV20-1 and TRBJ1-2; D is perhaps TRBD1 (6 bases). The CDR3 runs 12 residues. The V gene lost 0 bases and the J gene lost 5 bases, with 7 bases spanning the gap. Germline loops: CDR1 DFQATT, CDR2 SNEGSKA (reference sequence).

The table lists this clonotype with a few counts. The V and J genes are TRBV9 and TRBJ2-7; the D gene is possibly TRBD1 (6 bases). Germline values: CDR1 SGDLS, CDR2 YYNGEE. The V end was cut by 3 bases, the J end by 5 bases, with 15 bases between. This CDR3 has 14 amino acids. The CDR3 loop reads CASSATGVPDEQYF. The DNA for the CDR3 is TGTGCCAGCAGCGCGACAGGCGTCCCGGACGAGCAGTACTTC.

This clonotype was detected only a few times. CDR3 protein: CASVGPLNTEAFF. The CDR3 bases are TGTGCCAGCGTGGGCCCGCTGAACACTGAAGCTTTCTTT. The chain couples TRBV9 to TRBJ1-1, with unresolved D. The germline gives CDR1 SGDLS, CDR2 YYNGEE. The CDR3 length is 13 residues. Trimming shortened V by 7 bases and J by 0 bases, and 10 bases separated the two germline ends.

This rearrangement joins TRBV7-9 to TRBJ2-5, with D hard to call. Trimming cost V 4 bases and J 2 bases, with 14 bases left between them. Germline loops: CDR1 SEHNR, CDR2 FQNEAQ (reference sequence). CDR3 size: 15 residues. The CDR3 sequence is CASSSYVLGQETQYF. The CDR3 bases are TGTGCCAGCAGCTCGTATGTTTTGGGGCAAGAGACCCAGTACTTC.

In this sample, this clonotype turned up a few times. This chain joins TRBV30 and TRBJ2-5, with 9 bases identical to TRBD1. Germline CDR1 is GTSNPN and CDR2 is SVGIG (reference sequence). The V and J ends lost 2 bases and 7 bases, in that order; junction bases with no gene match: 8. The CDR3 has 14 residues. The CDR3 here is CAWSHRTGAGTQYF. The CDR3 DNA reads as TGTGCCTGGAGTCACAGGACAGGGGCAGGGACCCAGTACTTC.

This clonotype has only a few counts. The chain is built from TRBV4-3 and TRBJ1-4; 8 positions match TRBD1. Trimming cost V 1 base and J 4 bases; bases outside gene matches: 2. CDR1 LGHNA and CDR2 YSLEER come from the germline V gene. The CDR3 totals 15 residues. CDR3 coding DNA: TGCGCCAGCAGCCAAGCAGGGGGCCATAATGAAAAACTGTTTTTT. Translation gives CASSQAGGHNEKLFF.

The rearrangement joins TRBV20-1 to TRBJ1-4; a possible D gene is TRBD1 (5 bases). This CDR3 is 13 amino acids long. CDR1 and CDR2 from the germline V gene are DFQATT and SNEGSKA (reference sequence). V was shortened by 7 bases and J by 3 bases, with 12 bases between the two germline ends. CDR3 coding DNA: TGCAGTGTTCCGGGACCGCCTAATGAAAAACTGTTTTTT. Protein: CSVPGPPNEKLFF.

There are a few counts of this clonotype. The V and J genes are TRBV28 and TRBJ2-7, with D possibly being TRBD1 (5 bases). This CDR3 is built from 15 residues. The germline V and J ends were trimmed by 2 bases and 3 bases, with 14 bases remaining between them. The germline gives CDR1 MDHEN, CDR2 SYDVKM. The CDR3 bases are TGTGCCAGCAGTTTAGGTGGGGCCCTGAACTACGAGCAGTACTTC. Translation: CASSLGGALNYEQYF.

Only a few counts were recorded for this clonotype. V usage is TRBV10-3 and J usage is TRBJ2-1; TRBD2 matches at 8 bases. CDR3 length: 15 amino acids. V dropped 6 bases and J dropped 4; count of bases not matched to a gene: 8. Germline V gene sequence: CDR1 ENHRY, CDR2 SYGVKD. The CDR3 sequence: CAISPSGRGYNEQFF. The CDR3 nucleotides read TGTGCCATCAGCCCCAGCGGGAGAGGATACAATGAGCAGTTCTTC.

This clonotype has a handful of counts. The chain recombines TRBV4-1 with TRBJ2-3; D unclear. The CDR3 contains 18 residues. The germline gives CDR1 MGHRA, CDR2 YSYEKL. Trimming removed 0 bases at V and 2 bases at J, with 18 bases between. The CDR3 spells CASSQDFGPRIATDTQYF. The CDR3 nucleotides read TGCGCCAGCAGCCAAGATTTCGGGCCACGAATTGCCACAGATACGCAGTATTTT.

This clonotype was detected many times. The genes are TRBV5-1 and TRBJ2-5; 7 positions match TRBD1. The CDR3 extends over 15 amino acids. The ends lost 4 bases at V and 3 bases at J; junction bases unmatched: 9. Germline V CDR1 and CDR2: SGHRS, YFSETQ. The chain's CDR3 is CASSPTTGPKETQYF. The CDR3, as DNA: TGCGCCAGCAGCCCGACGACAGGGCCGAAAGAGACCCAGTACTTC.

This clonotype was detected many times. V gene TRBV7-9 combines with J gene TRBJ2-7; D could derive from TRBD1 or TRBD2 (5 bases each). The CDR3 is 14 residues long. The ends were cut back, 1 base at V and 5 bases at J, with 12 bases in the middle. Germline CDR1 is SEHNR and CDR2 is FQNEAQ (reference sequence). This CDR3 is CASSLGGGENEQYF. The CDR3 nucleotides read TGTGCCAGCAGCTTAGGTGGGGGTGAAAACGAGCAGTACTTC.

The chain employs TRBV4-2 and TRBJ2-3, with D unresolved. CDR1 LGHNA and CDR2 YNFKEQ come from the germline V gene. V lost 7 bases, J lost 3 bases, and 17 bases lay in between. CDR3 length: 15 residues. The CDR3 region has the DNA TGTGCCAGCAACGACGACCCGACATATACAGATACGCAGTATTTT. It codes for CASNDDPTYTDTQYF.

The V and J genes are TRBV4-3 and TRBJ1-4; a possible D gene is TRBD1 (5 bases). Per germline, CDR1 LGHNA and CDR2 YSLEER. Trimming took 0 bases from V and 6 from J, leaving 17 bases between them. CDR3 length: 17 residues. The CDR3 spells CASSQEGTSAFDEKLFF. As DNA, the CDR3 is TGCGCCAGCAGCCAAGAGGGGACGAGCGCCTTCGATGAAAAACTGTTTTTT.

This clonotype appeared a few times. This chain uses TRBV27 with TRBJ2-2; the match to TRBD2 covers 10 bases. V lost 1 base and J lost 7; bases outside the gene matches: 12. CDR3 size: 18 residues. The germline CDR1 and CDR2 sequences are MNHEY and SMNVEV (reference sequence). The CDR3 DNA sequence: TGTGCCAGCAGTTTATGGGCCCGAGCGGGAGGGCGTAGCGGGGAGCTGTTTTTT. Its protein product is CASSLWARAGGRSGELFF.

This clonotype turned up a few times. V is TRBV29-1 and J is TRBJ2-5; 8 bases are a match to TRBD1. J lost 5 bases, V lost 8 bases, and 10 bases had no gene match. This CDR3 has 13 residues. Germline CDR1 and CDR2: SQVTM and ANQGSEA. The DNA of the CDR3 is TGCAGCCTATCGACAGGGGTCGGGGAGACCCAGTACTTC. The encoded protein is CSLSTGVGETQYF.

The sample holds a few counts of this clonotype. The V gene is TRBV13, the J gene TRBJ2-1; TRBD1 aligns across 8 bases. The CDR3 loop spans 16 amino acids. From germline, CDR1 is PRHDT and CDR2 FYEKMQ (reference sequence). The J segment lost 6 bases and the V segment lost 0 bases, leaving 7 bases of the junction unmatched. The CDR3 DNA sequence: TGTGCCAGCAGCTTAGGGGACAGGGTCGGCCGCAATGAGCAGTTCTTC. Its protein is CASSLGDRVGRNEQFF.

This sequence joins TRBV12-3 or TRBV12-4 and TRBJ2-2, with a possible D match to TRBD2 (5 bases). This CDR3 contains 13 residues. Trimming cost V 3 bases and J 7 bases, with 9 bases left between them. The CDR3, as DNA: TGTGCCAGCAGTTTCCGGGGAAACGGGGAGCTGTTTTTT. Translated, it gives CASSFRGNGELFF.

The V gene is TRBV29-1, the J gene TRBJ1-4; perhaps TRBD1 as D (6 bases). V dropped 5 bases and J dropped 5 bases, with 15 bases sitting between them. Germline-derived CDR1 and CDR2 are SQVTM and ANQGSEA. CDR3 length: 14 residues. This CDR3 reads CSVTDSSLNEKLFF. CDR3 in DNA: TGCAGCGTTACGGACAGCTCTCTCAATGAAAAACTGTTTTTT.

This clonotype showed up just a few times. This chain joins TRBV6-4 and TRBJ2-7; D is undetermined. V lost 4 bases, J lost 0 bases, and 10 bases lay in between. In germline, CDR1 is MRHNA, CDR2 SNTAGT. The CDR3 is 14 residues long. As DNA, the CDR3 is TGTGCCAGCAGTGTATCCATAGGCTCCTACGAGCAGTACTTC. Amino acids: CASSVSIGSYEQYF.

This clonotype was observed a handful of times. The chain has TRBV6-5 and TRBJ2-3, with 9 nucleotides matching TRBD2. Unmatched junction bases numbered 9, after V lost 3 bases and J lost 5 bases. The germline V gene encodes CDR1 MNHEY and CDR2 SVGAGI. This CDR3 is 16 amino acids long. The CDR3 DNA reads TGTGCCAGCAGTTATGGGGTAGCGGGGGTGGGAGATACGCAGTATTTT. Protein product: CASSYGVAGVGDTQYF.

This clonotype has just a few counts. The chain combines TRBV5-6 with TRBJ2-7; TRBD2 agrees at 9 bases. The CDR3 runs 15 residues. V trimming: 3 bases; J trimming: 0 bases; junction bases outside the gene matches: 4. Germline V gene lookup returns CDR1 SGHDT and CDR2 YYEEEE. The CDR3 nucleotides are TGTGCCAGCAGCTGGCTAGCGGGAAGCTCCTACGAGCAGTACTTC. Translating it yields CASSWLAGSSYEQYF.

In its sample, this clonotype was seen many times. This chain links TRBV5-1 with TRBJ2-1; D possibly corresponds to TRBD1 (5 bases). The germline V gene has CDR1 SGHRS and CDR2 YFSETQ. The CDR3 spans 15 residues. V dropped 0 bases and J dropped 2 bases, with 9 bases sitting between them. Written as DNA, the CDR3 is TGCGCCAGCAGCTTGGCGGCAGGGCCCTACAATGAGCAGTTCTTC. Its translation is CASSLAAGPYNEQFF.